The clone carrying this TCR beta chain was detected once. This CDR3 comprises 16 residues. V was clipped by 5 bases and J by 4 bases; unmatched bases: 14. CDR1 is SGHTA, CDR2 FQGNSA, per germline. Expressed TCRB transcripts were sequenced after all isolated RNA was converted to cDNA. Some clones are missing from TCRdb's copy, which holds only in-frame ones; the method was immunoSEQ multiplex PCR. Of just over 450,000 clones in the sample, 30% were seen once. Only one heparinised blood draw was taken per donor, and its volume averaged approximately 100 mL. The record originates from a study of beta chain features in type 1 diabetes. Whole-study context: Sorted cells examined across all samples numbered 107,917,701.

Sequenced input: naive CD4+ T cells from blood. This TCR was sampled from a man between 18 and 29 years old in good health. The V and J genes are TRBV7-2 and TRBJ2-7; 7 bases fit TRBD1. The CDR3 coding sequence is TGTGCCAGCAGCGACACAGGAGGACAGGCAAATTACGAGCAGTACTTC. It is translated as CASSDTGGQANYEQYF.